This record covers a single T cell receptor beta chain. Sequencing was performed with immunoSEQ multiplex PCR; in TCRdb, only in-frame clones are kept and a portion is missing. The sample shows some 410,000 clones, roughly 90% of them seen only once. V was shortened by 4 bases and J by 5 bases, with 15 bases between the two germline ends. Germline assignment: CDR1 MNHEY and CDR2 SVGEGT. CDR3 length: 14 amino acids. The data were obtained in a study of Ad26.COV2.S vaccination and SARS-CoV-2 variants. Study context: The Ad26.COV2.S arm of the COV1001 trial was where the donor was placed. Each vaccinee took Ad26.COV2.S intramuscularly, once or twice 56 days apart.

Treatment of the sample: some 20 received Ad26.COV2.S at low or high dose, single or two shots; about five received placebo; per-sample allocation not given. All samples were drawn on day 63, counting from the first vaccine or placebo injection. The chain combines TRBV6-2 or TRBV6-3 with TRBJ2-7; D call uncertain. The material sequenced was peripheral blood, taken in a trial of Ad26.COV2.S vaccine versus placebo. The origin of this receptor is a person between 18 and 59 years old who received the Ad26.COV2.S COVID-19 vaccine or a placebo. CDR3 residues: CASSSHLRANEQYF. The CDR3 coding sequence is TGTGCCAGCAGTTCACACCTAAGGGCTAACGAGCAGTACTTC.